A single sample is the source of the 10 T cell receptor beta chains below, sequenced in a study of CD4+ T cells in melanoma. The data were produced by immunoSEQ multiplex PCR, yet TCRdb's version contains in-frame clones alone and is incomplete. Of about 10,000 clones listed, around four fifths are singletons. The sample taken for sequencing was cells from a culture (not recorded whether cultured in vitro). Receptor source: a human donor with melanoma.

In nucleotides, the CDR3 is TGTGCCAGCAGTTTATCCAAAACAGGGGGAACTGAAGCTTTCTTT. Translated: CASSLSKTGGTEAFF. The V call is TRBV27, the J call TRBJ1-1, with TRBD1 identical over 8 bases. Germline trimming cut 0 bases from V and 5 bases from J; bases unmatched to any gene: 5. The CDR3 length is 15 residues. Germline V gene data show CDR1 as MNHEY and CDR2 as SMNVEV (reference sequence).

The J gene is TRBJ1-2, the V gene TRBV4-1; D not resolved. The germline V and J ends were trimmed by 0 bases and 2 bases, with 10 bases remaining between them. Per the germline V gene, CDR1 is MGHRA and CDR2 is YSYEKL. This CDR3 is 15 amino acids long. The DNA for the CDR3 is TGCGCCAGCAGCCAAGACACACAGAGAAACTATGGCTACACCTTC. This translates into CASSQDTQRNYGYTF.

The chain employs TRBV7-2 and TRBJ2-7, with D unresolved. The V end lost 5 bases, the J end lost 3 bases, and 17 bases lay between the germline ends. CDR1 and CDR2 (germline): SGHTA, FQGNSA. The CDR3 extends over 15 amino acids. The CDR3 protein is CASSPFFSRHYEQYF. In DNA, the CDR3 is TGTGCCAGCAGCCCGTTTTTTAGCCGCCACTACGAGCAGTACTTC.

The chain's CDR3 is CASMGSLSNTGELFF. CDR3 bases: TGTGCCAGCATGGGGAGCCTATCGAACACCGGGGAGCTGTTTTTT. The V call is TRBV2, the J call TRBJ2-2, with D possibly matching TRBD2 (5 bases). The CDR3 contains 15 residues. CDR1 is SNHLY, CDR2 FYNNEI, per germline. V lost 7 bases and J 0 bases, leaving 12 bases between the germline ends.

The chain links TRBV9 to TRBJ1-5; D might be TRBD1 (6 bases). V was shortened by 3 bases and J by 6 bases, with 13 bases between the two germline ends. This CDR3 has 14 amino acids. CDR1 and CDR2 (germline): SGDLS, YYNGEE. This CDR3 reads CASSEGDLGQPQHF. The CDR3 coding sequence is TGTGCCAGCAGCGAGGGGGACCTCGGTCAGCCCCAGCATTTT.

The chain links TRBV7-9 to TRBJ1-3; D is undetermined. The CDR3 is 14 amino acids. Trimming cost V 2 bases and J 3 bases, with 8 bases left between them. CDR1 and CDR2 from the germline V gene are SEHNR and FQNEAQ (reference sequence). CDR3 in DNA: TGTGCCAGCAGCTTATTAGGCAGTGGAAACACCATATATTTT. It translates to CASSLLGSGNTIYF.

CDR3 sequence reads: CASREDRLLRGETQYF. In nucleotides, the CDR3 is TGTGCCAGCCGAGAGGATAGACTACTGAGGGGAGAGACCCAGTACTTC. The chain uses TRBV7-8 and TRBJ2-5; either TRBD1 or TRBD2 may supply D (5 bases each). Germline CDR1 reads SGHVS; CDR2 reads FQNEAQ. The CDR3 spans 16 residues. Trimming stripped 8 bases from V and 4 bases from J, with 23 bases between.

This clone was seen more than once but under ten times. The chain uses TRBV19 and TRBJ1-6, with TRBD1 matching over 9 bases. The germline V gene encodes CDR1 LNHDA and CDR2 SQIVND (reference sequence). With 5 bases clipped from V and 4 bases from J, the junction kept 0 bases outside the gene matches. The CDR3 consists of 14 residues. The CDR3 region is CASSGQGYNSPLHF. The CDR3 region has the DNA TGTGCCAGTAGTGGACAGGGGTATAATTCACCCCTCCACTTT. The variable domain in full, completed from reference TRBV19 and TRBJ1-6, reads DGGITQSPKYLFRKEGQNVTLSCEQNLNHDAMYWYRQDPGQGLRLIYYSQIVNDFQKGDIAEGYSVSREKKESFPLTVTSAQKNPTAFYLCASSGQGYNSPLHFGNGTRLTVT.

In this sample, this clone turned up a few times. The chain has TRBV2 and TRBJ2-1, with D possibly called TRBD1 or TRBD2 (5 bases each). This CDR3 is 15 amino acids long. V lost 1 base to trimming and J lost 6 bases, with 13 bases between them. The germline V gene has CDR1 SNHLY and CDR2 FYNNEI. DNA for the CDR3: TGTGCCAGCAGTGAAGAGGGGAGTGATCGCAATGAGCAGTTCTTC. This encodes CASSEEGSDRNEQFF. The complete variable domain, with remaining parts taken from reference TRBV2 and TRBJ2-1, reads EPEVTQTPSHQVTQMGQEVILRCVPISNHLYFYWYRQILGQKVEFLVSFYNNEISEKSEIFDDQFSVERPDGSNFTLKIRSTKLEDSAMYFCASSEEGSDRNEQFFGPGTRLTVL.

The chain carries TRBV15 and TRBJ2-2; 10 positions match TRBD2. The V segment lost 5 bases and the J segment 7 bases; nucleotides outside the gene matches: 19. In germline, CDR1 is LNHNV, CDR2 YYDKDF (reference sequence). The CDR3 spans 19 residues. DNA for the CDR3: TGTGCCACCAGCCCGCTTCCATCGCCAGCGGGGGGGCCGCACGGGGAGCTGTTTTTT. Amino acid sequence: CATSPLPSPAGGPHGELFF.